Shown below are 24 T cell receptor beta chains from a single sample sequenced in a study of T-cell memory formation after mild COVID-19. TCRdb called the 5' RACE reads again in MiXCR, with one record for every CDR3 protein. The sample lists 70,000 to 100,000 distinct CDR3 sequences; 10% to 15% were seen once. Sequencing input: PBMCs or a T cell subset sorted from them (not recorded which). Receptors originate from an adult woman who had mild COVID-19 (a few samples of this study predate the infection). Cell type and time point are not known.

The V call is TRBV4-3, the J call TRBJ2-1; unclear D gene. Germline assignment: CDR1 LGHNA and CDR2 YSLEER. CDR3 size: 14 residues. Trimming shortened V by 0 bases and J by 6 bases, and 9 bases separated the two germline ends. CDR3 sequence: CASSQDRPGNEQFF. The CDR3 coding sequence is TGCGCCAGCAGCCAAGATCGGCCAGGCAATGAGCAGTTCTTC.

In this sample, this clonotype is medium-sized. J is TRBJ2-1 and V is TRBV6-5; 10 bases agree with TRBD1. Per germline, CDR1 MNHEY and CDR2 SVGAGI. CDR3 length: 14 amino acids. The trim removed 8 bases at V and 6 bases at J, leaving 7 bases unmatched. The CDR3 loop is CASALRTGGNEQFF. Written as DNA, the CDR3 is TGTGCCAGCGCATTGAGGACAGGGGGCAATGAGCAGTTCTTC.

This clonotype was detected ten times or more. The CDR3 is CASSLAPGGAQHF. In nucleotides, the CDR3 is TGTGCCAGCAGCTTAGCCCCGGGGGGGGCCCAGCATTTT. The chain links TRBV7-8 to TRBJ1-5; a weak D match, TRBD1 (5 bases). The germline V gene encodes CDR1 SGHVS and CDR2 FQNEAQ. Deletions cut 0 bases from V and 11 bases from J, with 11 bases between. The CDR3 consists of 13 residues.

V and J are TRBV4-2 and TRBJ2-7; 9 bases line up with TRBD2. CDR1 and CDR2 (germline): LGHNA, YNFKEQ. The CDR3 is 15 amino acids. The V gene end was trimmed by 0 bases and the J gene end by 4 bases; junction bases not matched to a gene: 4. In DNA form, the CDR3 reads TGTGCCAGCAGCCAAGAGGCGGGGGGGTGGTACGAGCAGTACTTC. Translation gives CASSQEAGGWYEQYF.

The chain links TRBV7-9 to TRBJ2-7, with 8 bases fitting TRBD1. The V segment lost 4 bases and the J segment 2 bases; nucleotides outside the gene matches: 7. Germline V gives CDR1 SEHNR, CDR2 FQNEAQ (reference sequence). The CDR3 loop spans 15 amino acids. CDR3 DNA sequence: TGTGCCAGCAGCTCTGGGGGGACAGGAGCCTACGAGCAGTACTTC. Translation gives CASSSGGTGAYEQYF.

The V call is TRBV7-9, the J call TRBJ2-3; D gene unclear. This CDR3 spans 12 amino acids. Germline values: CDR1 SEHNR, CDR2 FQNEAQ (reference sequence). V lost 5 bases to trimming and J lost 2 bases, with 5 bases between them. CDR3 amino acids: CASSRITDTQYF. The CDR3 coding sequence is TGTGCCAGCAGCCGTATCACAGATACGCAGTATTTT.

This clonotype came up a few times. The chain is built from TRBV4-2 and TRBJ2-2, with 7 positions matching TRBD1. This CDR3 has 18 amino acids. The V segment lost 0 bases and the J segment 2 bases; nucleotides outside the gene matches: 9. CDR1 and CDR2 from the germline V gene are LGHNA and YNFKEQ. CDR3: CASSQEVGAGGNTGELFF. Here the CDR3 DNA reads TGTGCCAGCAGCCAAGAAGTCGGGGCAGGGGGAAACACCGGGGAGCTGTTTTTT.

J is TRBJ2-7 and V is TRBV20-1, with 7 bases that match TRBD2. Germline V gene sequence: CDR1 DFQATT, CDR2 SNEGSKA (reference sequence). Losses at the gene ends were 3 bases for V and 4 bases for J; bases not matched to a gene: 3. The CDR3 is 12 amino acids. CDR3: CSARGDYYEQYF. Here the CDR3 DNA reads TGCAGTGCTAGGGGGGACTATTACGAGCAGTACTTC.

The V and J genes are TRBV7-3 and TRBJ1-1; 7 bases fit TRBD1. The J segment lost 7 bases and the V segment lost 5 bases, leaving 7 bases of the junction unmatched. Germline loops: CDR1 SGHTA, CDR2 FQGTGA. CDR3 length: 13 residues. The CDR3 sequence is CASSPTGEVEAFF. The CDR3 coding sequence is TGTGCCAGCAGCCCAACAGGGGAGGTTGAAGCTTTCTTT.

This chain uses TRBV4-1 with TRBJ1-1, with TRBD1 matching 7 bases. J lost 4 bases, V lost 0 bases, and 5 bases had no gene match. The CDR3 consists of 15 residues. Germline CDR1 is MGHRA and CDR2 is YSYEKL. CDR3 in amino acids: CASSQEYRGSTEAFF. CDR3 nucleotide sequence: TGCGCCAGCAGCCAAGAGTACAGGGGTTCCACTGAAGCTTTCTTT.

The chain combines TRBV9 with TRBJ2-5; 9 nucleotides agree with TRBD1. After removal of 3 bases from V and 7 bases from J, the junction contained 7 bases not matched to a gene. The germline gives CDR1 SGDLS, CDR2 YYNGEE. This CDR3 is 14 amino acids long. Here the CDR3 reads CASSESGQGRTQYF. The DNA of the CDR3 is TGTGCCAGCAGCGAATCGGGACAGGGACGGACCCAGTACTTC.

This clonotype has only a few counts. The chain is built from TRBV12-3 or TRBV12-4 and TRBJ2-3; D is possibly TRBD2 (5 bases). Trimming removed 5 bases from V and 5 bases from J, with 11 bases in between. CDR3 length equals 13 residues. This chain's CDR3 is CASSPRAGDTQYF. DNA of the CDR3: TGTGCCAGCAGTCCGAGGGCCGGAGATACGCAGTATTTT.

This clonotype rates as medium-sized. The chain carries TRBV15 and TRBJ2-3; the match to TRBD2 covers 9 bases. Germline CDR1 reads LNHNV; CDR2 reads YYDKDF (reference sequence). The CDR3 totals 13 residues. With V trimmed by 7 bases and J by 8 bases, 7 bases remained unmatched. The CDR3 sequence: CATTAGGLGTQYF. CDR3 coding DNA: TGTGCCACCACGGCGGGGGGGCTGGGTACGCAGTATTTT.

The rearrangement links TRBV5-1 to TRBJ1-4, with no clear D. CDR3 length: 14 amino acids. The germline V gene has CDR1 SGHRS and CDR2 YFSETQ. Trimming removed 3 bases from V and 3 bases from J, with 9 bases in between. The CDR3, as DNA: TGCGCCAGCAGCTACTATGGACCTAATGAAAAACTGTTTTTT. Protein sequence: CASSYYGPNEKLFF.

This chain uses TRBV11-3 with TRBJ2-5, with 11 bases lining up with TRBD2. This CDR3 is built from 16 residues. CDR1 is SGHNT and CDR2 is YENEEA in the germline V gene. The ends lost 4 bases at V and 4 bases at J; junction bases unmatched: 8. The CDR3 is CASSSTPTSGTETQYF. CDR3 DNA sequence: TGTGCCAGCAGCTCGACCCCGACTAGCGGGACAGAGACCCAGTACTTC.

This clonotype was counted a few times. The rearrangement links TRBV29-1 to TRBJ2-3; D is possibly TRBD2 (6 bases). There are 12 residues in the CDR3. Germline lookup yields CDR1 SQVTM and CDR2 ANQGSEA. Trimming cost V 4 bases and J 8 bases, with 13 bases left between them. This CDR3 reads CSVVLAYVTQYF. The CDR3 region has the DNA TGCAGCGTTGTTCTAGCGTATGTTACGCAGTATTTT.

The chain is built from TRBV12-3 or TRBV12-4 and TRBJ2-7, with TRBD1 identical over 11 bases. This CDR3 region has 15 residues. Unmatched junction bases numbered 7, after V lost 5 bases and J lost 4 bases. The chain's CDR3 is CASSVGQGEGYEQYF. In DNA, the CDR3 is TGTGCCAGCAGTGTGGGACAGGGGGAAGGTTACGAGCAGTACTTC.

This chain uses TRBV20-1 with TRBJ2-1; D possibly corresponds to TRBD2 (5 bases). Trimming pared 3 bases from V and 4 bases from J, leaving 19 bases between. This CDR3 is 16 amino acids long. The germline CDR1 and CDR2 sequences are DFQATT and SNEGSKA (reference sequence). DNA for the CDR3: TGCAGTGCTAGTAGGTCTAGCTCTGTAATATACAATGAGCAGTTCTTC. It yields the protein CSASRSSSVIYNEQFF.

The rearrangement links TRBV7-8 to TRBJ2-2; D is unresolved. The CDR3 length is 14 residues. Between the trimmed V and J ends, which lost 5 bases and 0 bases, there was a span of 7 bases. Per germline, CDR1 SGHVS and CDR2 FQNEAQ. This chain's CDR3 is CASSLRTNTGELFF. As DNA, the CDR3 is TGTGCCAGCAGCCTCCGGACGAACACCGGGGAGCTGTTTTTT.

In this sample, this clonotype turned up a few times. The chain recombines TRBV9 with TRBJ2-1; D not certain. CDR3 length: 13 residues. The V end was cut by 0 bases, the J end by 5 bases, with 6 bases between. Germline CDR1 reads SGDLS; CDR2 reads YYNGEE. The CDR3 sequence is CASSVGADNEQFF. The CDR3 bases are TGTGCCAGCAGCGTAGGGGCCGACAATGAGCAGTTCTTC.

CDR3 residues: CASSSGLGEKLFF. CDR3 coding DNA: TGTGCCAGCAGCTCAGGTCTAGGGGAAAAACTGTTTTTT. The genes are TRBV7-9 and TRBJ1-4; D is unresolved. Germline CDR1 reads SEHNR; CDR2 reads FQNEAQ (reference sequence). The CDR3 length is 13 residues. Trimming took 4 bases from V and 8 from J, leaving 11 bases between them.

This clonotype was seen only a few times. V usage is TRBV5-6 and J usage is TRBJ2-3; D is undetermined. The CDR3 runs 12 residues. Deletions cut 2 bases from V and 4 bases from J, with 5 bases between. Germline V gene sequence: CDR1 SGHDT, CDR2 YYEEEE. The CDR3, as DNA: TGTGCCAGCAGCTTTCTCGCAGATACGCAGTATTTT. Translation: CASSFLADTQYF.

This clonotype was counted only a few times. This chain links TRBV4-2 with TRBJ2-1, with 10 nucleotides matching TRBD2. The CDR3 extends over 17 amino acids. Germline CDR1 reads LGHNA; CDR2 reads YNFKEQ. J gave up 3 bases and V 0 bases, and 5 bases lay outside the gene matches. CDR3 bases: TGTGCCAGCAGCCAAGATCCCCCTAGCGGGGGCTACAATGAGCAGTTCTTC. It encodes CASSQDPPSGGYNEQFF.

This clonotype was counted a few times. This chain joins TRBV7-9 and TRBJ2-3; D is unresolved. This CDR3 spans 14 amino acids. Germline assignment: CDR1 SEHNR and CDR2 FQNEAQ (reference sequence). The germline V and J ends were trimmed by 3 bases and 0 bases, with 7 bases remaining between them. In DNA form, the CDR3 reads TGTGCCAGCAGCTTTCTAACTAGCACAGATACGCAGTATTTT. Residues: CASSFLTSTDTQYF.